These T cell receptor beta chains were read from a single sample in a study of T and B cells in COVID-19 patients. One entry per CDR3 protein, called by TCRdb with MiXCR from the multiplex PCR reads. Of around 10,000 distinct CDR3 sequences listed, around 34% were seen once; the top ten hold 15% to 20%. Sequencing was done on a sample of blood. The receptors were sampled from a human donor with active COVID-19. Each CDR3 is given with its conserved first and last residue. D genes are given only for firm matches. Size values are once, few and many counts, or a class for expanded clones, and some rows have none.

j_call v_call clone_size d_call cdr3_aa cdr3_nt
TRBJ2-3 TRBV14 . . CASSQDGVFTDTQYF TGTGCCAGCAGCCAAGACGGGGTCTTCACAGATACGCAGTATTTT
TRBJ2-7 TRBV27 . . CANPYRGEQYF TGTGCCAACCCATACCGGGGCGAGCAGTACTTC
TRBJ2-5 TRBV6-5 . . CASSYFGETQYF TGTGCCAGCAGTTACTTTGGTGAGACCCAGTACTTC
TRBJ2-7 TRBV4-3 . . CASSQDSGYEQYF TGCGCCAGCAGCCAGGACAGTGGCTACGAGCAGTACTTC
TRBJ2-2 TRBV5-5 . . CASSLQGNTGELFF TGCGCCAGCAGCTTACAGGGGAACACCGGGGAGCTGTTTTTT
TRBJ2-7 TRBV6-1 medium-sized . CASSETTYEQYF TGTGCCAGCAGTGAAACGACCTACGAGCAGTACTTC
TRBJ2-1 TRBV5-6 medium-sized . CASSLTGGVNEQFF TGTGCCAGCAGCTTGACAGGGGGGGTCAATGAGCAGTTCTTC
TRBJ2-5 TRBV7-9 few TRBD1 CASSDKQGGDRTQYF TGTGCCAGCAGCGATAAACAGGGGGGAGATCGGACCCAGTACTTC
TRBJ2-7 TRBV6-2/TRBV6-3 . . CASSPAPLYEQYF TGTGCCAGCAGTCCCGCTCCCCTCTACGAGCAGTACTTC
TRBJ1-1 TRBV11-3 . . CASSFQPNTEAFF TGTGCCAGCAGCTTTCAACCGAACACTGAAGCTTTCTTT
TRBJ2-1 TRBV14 once TRBD2 CASSPGLAAYNEQFF TGTGCCAGCAGCCCAGGGCTAGCGGCTTACAATGAGCAGTTCTTC
TRBJ2-2 TRBV7-3 . . CASSASGNTGELFF TGTGCCAGCAGTGCCAGCGGAAACACCGGGGAGCTGTTTTTT
TRBJ2-5 TRBV18 medium-sized TRBD1 CASSPFTGGPNQETQYF TGTGCCAGCTCACCCTTCACAGGGGGCCCTAACCAAGAGACCCAGTACTTC
TRBJ2-3 TRBV27 . TRBD2 CASSSLAGRTQYF TGTGCCAGCAGTTCGTTAGCGGGGAGAACGCAGTATTTT
TRBJ1-1 TRBV19 . . CASSINFDRLNTEAFF TGTGCCAGTAGTATCAATTTTGACAGGTTGAACACTGAAGCTTTCTTT
TRBJ2-7 TRBV29-1 . TRBD1 CSAVPGTGDYEQYF TGCAGCGCTGTACCCGGGACAGGGGACTACGAGCAGTACTTC
TRBJ1-3 TRBV6-1 . . CASSELGISGNTIYF TGTGCCAGCAGTGAACTAGGGATTTCTGGAAACACCATATATTTT
TRBJ2-7 TRBV24-1 few . CATSLAGSDEQYF TGTGCCACCAGTCTGGCGGGGTCGGACGAGCAGTACTTC
TRBJ2-3 TRBV7-9 few . CASTLGDTQYF TGTGCCAGCACCTTGGGGGATACGCAGTATTTT
TRBJ1-2 TRBV29-1 medium-sized . CSVGEGFYYGYTF TGCAGCGTTGGGGAGGGGTTCTATTATGGCTACACCTTC
TRBJ2-7 TRBV19 medium-sized . CASSIDAYISYEQYF TGTGCCAGTAGTATAGATGCATATATATCCTACGAGCAGTACTTC
TRBJ2-1 TRBV20-1 . TRBD2 CSASLSSGGWDEQFF TGCAGTGCATCATTGTCAAGCGGGGGCTGGGATGAGCAGTTCTTC
TRBJ1-3 TRBV7-9 once TRBD1 CASSLARQGIGNTIYF TGTGCCAGCAGCTTAGCCAGACAGGGGATAGGAAACACCATATATTTT
TRBJ2-5 TRBV6-2/TRBV6-3 few TRBD1 CASSYTFTLTGTEETQYF TGTGCCAGCAGTTACACCTTTACCCTTACCGGGACAGAAGAGACCCAGTACTTC
TRBJ1-1 TRBV18 few . CASSSDARAFF TGTGCCAGCTCCTCGGACGCCCGCGCTTTCTTT
TRBJ1-5 TRBV18 . . CASSSWGQPQHF TGTGCCAGCTCATCCTGGGGTCAGCCCCAGCATTTT
TRBJ2-3 TRBV19 . TRBD2 CASSISGGGTDTQYF TGTGCCAGTAGTATTAGCGGGGGGGGCACAGATACGCAGTATTTT
TRBJ1-2 TRBV24-1 few . CATSFSGGYTF TGTGCCACCAGTTTTTCGGGCGGGTACACCTTC
TRBJ2-7 TRBV15 medium-sized . CATSPDRLSYEQYF TGTGCCACCAGCCCCGATCGGTTGTCGTACGAGCAGTACTTC
TRBJ2-7 TRBV19 medium-sized TRBD1 CASTPSPGQGSYEQYF TGTGCCAGTACCCCTTCACCGGGACAGGGATCCTACGAGCAGTACTTC
TRBJ2-2 TRBV5-1 . . CASSLEGRGTGELFF TGCGCCAGCAGCTTGGAGGGGCGCGGCACCGGGGAGCTGTTTTTT
TRBJ1-4 TRBV5-1 few TRBD1 CASSLSTTGGEKLFF TGCGCCAGCAGCTTGTCAACGACAGGGGGTGAAAAACTGTTTTTT
TRBJ2-7 TRBV13 few . CASSLEGGNPYEQYF TGTGCCAGCAGCTTAGAGGGGGGGAACCCCTACGAGCAGTACTTC
TRBJ1-2 TRBV6-5 . . CASSYSKAGTYGYTF TGTGCCAGCAGTTACTCGAAGGCCGGGACCTATGGCTACACCTTC
TRBJ1-2 TRBV6-2/TRBV6-3 . . CASSYIGQNYGYTF TGTGCCAGCAGCTACATAGGACAGAACTATGGCTACACCTTC
TRBJ1-6 TRBV5-1 . . CASSLATPGSPLHF TGCGCCAGCAGCTTGGCGACTCCCGGGTCGCCCCTCCACTTT
TRBJ1-5 TRBV6-5 few TRBD1 CASSEVTGGGNQPQHF TGTGCCAGCAGTGAAGTGACAGGGGGCGGCAATCAGCCCCAGCATTTT
TRBJ2-3 TRBV28 . TRBD2 CASLGGALVTDTQYF TGTGCCAGCCTCGGGGGGGCCCTTGTTACAGATACGCAGTATTTT
TRBJ2-3 TRBV20-1 . TRBD2 CSAHGLAGGNTDTQYF TGCAGTGCCCATGGTCTAGCGGGGGGTAATACAGATACGCAGTATTTT
TRBJ2-5 TRBV20-1 . . CSAISLGGLQETQYF TGCAGTGCTATAAGTCTAGGCGGACTACAAGAGACCCAGTACTTC
TRBJ2-2 TRBV12-3/TRBV12-4 . . CASSLHTGELFF TGTGCCAGCAGTTTGCACACCGGGGAGCTGTTTTTT
TRBJ1-1 TRBV12-3/TRBV12-4 few TRBD1 CASSYQGGNTEAFF TGTGCCAGCAGTTATCAGGGGGGGAACACTGAAGCTTTCTTT
TRBJ1-2 TRBV19 medium-sized . CASSTPGTSNYGYTF TGTGCCAGTAGTACCCCTGGGACATCCAACTATGGCTACACCTTC
TRBJ2-1 TRBV7-2 few . CASSLDDEQFF TGTGCCAGCAGCTTAGACGATGAGCAGTTCTTC
TRBJ1-5 TRBV18 . . CASSRDSTEHLNQPQHF TGTGCCAGCTCCCGAGATTCCACAGAACACCTCAATCAGCCCCAGCATTTT
TRBJ1-3 TRBV6-4 . . CASREGGNTIYF TGTGCCAGCAGGGAAGGGGGAAACACCATATATTTT
TRBJ2-6 TRBV6-1 medium-sized . CASSEDFGAGANVLTF TGTGCCAGCAGTGAAGACTTCGGTGCCGGGGCCAACGTCCTGACTTTC
TRBJ1-5 TRBV20-1 . . CSAPRANEPQHF TGCAGTGCTCCCCGGGCGAACGAGCCCCAGCATTTT
TRBJ1-2 TRBV18 . TRBD1 CASSPKQQGQGNYGYTF TGTGCCAGCTCACCAAAACAGCAGGGACAGGGGAACTATGGCTACACCTTC
TRBJ2-7 TRBV5-5 medium-sized . CASSRYRALSLEQYF TGTGCCAGCAGCCGTTACAGGGCCCTCTCCTTGGAGCAGTACTTC
TRBJ2-1 TRBV5-6 . TRBD2 CASSPPIVWGGEQFF TGTGCCAGCAGTCCACCCATCGTTTGGGGGGGTGAGCAGTTCTTC
TRBJ1-2 TRBV20-1 . . CSARDLAANYGYTF TGCAGTGCTAGAGATTTGGCGGCTAACTATGGCTACACCTTC
TRBJ2-2 TRBV6-1 few . CASSERDLAGELFF TGTGCCAGCAGTGAACGCGACTTAGCCGGGGAGCTGTTTTTT
TRBJ2-1 TRBV24-1 few TRBD1 CATSESGQGGLNEQFF TGTGCCACCAGTGAATCGGGACAGGGAGGGCTCAATGAGCAGTTCTTC
TRBJ2-3 TRBV30 medium-sized TRBD2 CAWSVPVAGGTDTQYF TGTGCCTGGAGTGTACCTGTGGCGGGGGGGACAGATACGCAGTATTTT
TRBJ2-7 TRBV27 medium-sized . CASSFRGRGMEQYF TGTGCCAGCAGTTTTAGAGGGCGCGGGATGGAGCAGTACTTC
TRBJ1-2 TRBV24-1 few . CATSDFKSNYGYTF TGTGCCACCAGTGATTTTAAGAGTAACTATGGCTACACCTTC
TRBJ1-6 TRBV6-5 few . CASSHPELNSPLHF TGTGCCAGCAGCCACCCCGAACTCAATTCACCCCTCCACTTT
TRBJ1-2 TRBV5-5 . . CASSLEGGNGGYTF TGTGCCAGCAGCTTGGAAGGGGGGAACGGTGGCTACACCTTC
TRBJ2-7 TRBV10-3 few . CAISADRYEQYF TGTGCCATCAGTGCGGATAGATACGAGCAGTACTTC